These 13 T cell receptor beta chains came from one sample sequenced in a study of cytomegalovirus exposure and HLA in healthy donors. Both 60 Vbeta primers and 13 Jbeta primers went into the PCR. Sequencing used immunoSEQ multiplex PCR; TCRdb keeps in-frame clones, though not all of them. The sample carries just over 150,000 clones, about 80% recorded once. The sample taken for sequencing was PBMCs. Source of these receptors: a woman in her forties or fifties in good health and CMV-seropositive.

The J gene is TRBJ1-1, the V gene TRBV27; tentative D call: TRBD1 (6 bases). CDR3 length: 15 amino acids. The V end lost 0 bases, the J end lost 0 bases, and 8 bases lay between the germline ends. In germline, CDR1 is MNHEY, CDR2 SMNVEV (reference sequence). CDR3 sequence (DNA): TGTGCCAGCAGTTTATCGGGACAAATGAACACTGAAGCTTTCTTT. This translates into CASSLSGQMNTEAFF.

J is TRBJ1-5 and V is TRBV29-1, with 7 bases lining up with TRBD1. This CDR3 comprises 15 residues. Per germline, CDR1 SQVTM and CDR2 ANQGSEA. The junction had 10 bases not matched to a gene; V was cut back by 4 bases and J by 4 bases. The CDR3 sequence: CSVAEGTAANQPQHF. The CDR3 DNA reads TGCAGCGTTGCCGAGGGGACAGCCGCTAATCAGCCCCAGCATTTT. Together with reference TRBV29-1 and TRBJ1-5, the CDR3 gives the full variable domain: SAVISQKPSRDICQRGTSLTIQCQVDSQVTMMFWYRQQPGQSLTLIATANQGSEATYESGFVIDKFPISRPNLTFSTLTVSNMSPEDSSIYLCSVAEGTAANQPQHFGDGTRLSIL.

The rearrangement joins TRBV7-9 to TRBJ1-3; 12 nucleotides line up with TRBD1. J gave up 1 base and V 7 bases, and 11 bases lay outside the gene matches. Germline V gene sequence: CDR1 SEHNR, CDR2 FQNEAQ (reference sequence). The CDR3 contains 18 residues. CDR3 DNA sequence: TGTGCCAGCACCAAATTCCCGGGACAGGGGGCTTCTGGAAACACCATATATTTT. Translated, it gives CASTKFPGQGASGNTIYF. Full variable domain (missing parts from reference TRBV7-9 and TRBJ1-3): DTGVSQNPRHKITKRGQNVTFRCDPISEHNRLYWYRQTLGQGPEFLTYFQNEAQLEKSRLLSDRFSAERPKGSFSTLEIQRTEQGDSAMYLCASTKFPGQGASGNTIYFGEGSWLTVV.

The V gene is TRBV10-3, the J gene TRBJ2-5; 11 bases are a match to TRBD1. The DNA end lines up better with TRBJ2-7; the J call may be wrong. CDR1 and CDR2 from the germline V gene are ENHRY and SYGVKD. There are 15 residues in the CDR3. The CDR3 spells CAISGDRGVDYEQYF. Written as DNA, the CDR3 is TGTGCCATCAGTGGGGACAGGGGGGTGGACTACGAGCAGTACTTC.

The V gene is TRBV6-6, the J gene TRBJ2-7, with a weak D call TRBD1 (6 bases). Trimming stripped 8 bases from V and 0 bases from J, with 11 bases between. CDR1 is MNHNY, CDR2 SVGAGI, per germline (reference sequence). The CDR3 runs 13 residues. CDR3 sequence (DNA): TGTGCCAGCGCGACAGGTATCTCCTACGAGCAGTACTTC. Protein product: CASATGISYEQYF.

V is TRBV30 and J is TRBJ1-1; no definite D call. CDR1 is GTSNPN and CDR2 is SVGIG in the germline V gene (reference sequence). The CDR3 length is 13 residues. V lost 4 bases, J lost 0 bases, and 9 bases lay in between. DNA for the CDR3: TGTGCCTGGAAGCACAGCTTGAACACTGAAGCTTTCTTT. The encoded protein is CAWKHSLNTEAFF.

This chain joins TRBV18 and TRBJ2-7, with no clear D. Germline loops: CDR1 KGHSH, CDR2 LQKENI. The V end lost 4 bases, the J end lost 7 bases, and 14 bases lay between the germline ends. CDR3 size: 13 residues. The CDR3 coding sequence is TGTGCCAGCTCACAAGGTGGGCTGCCGGAGCAGTACTTC. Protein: CASSQGGLPEQYF.

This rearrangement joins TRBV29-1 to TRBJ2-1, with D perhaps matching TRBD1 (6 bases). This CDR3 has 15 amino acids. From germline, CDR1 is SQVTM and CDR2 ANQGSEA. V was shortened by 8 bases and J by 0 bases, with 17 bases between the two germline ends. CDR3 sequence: CSIRLQGSSYNEQFF. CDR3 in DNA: TGCAGCATACGATTACAGGGAAGCTCCTACAATGAGCAGTTCTTC.

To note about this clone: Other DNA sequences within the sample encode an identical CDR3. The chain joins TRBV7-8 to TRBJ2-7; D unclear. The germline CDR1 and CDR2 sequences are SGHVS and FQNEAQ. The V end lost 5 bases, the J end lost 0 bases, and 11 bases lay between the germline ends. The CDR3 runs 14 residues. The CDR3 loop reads CASSKLVSSYEQYF. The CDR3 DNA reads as TGTGCCAGCAGCAAGCTAGTTTCCTCCTACGAGCAGTACTTC.

Here the CDR3 reads CASSPGVNYGYTF. The CDR3 DNA follows: TGCGCCAGCAGCCCGGGAGTAAACTATGGCTACACCTTC. This rearrangement joins TRBV4-3 to TRBJ1-2; the D is unclear. This CDR3 has 13 amino acids. In germline, CDR1 is LGHNA, CDR2 YSLEER. Trimming took 4 bases from V and 2 from J, leaving 8 bases between them.

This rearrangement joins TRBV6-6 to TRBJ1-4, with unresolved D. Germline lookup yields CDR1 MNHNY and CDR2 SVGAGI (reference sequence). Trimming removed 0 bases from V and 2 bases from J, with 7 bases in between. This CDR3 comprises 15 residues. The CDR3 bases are TGTGCCAGCAGTTACTCGGTGGGCACTAATGAAAAACTGTTTTTT. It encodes CASSYSVGTNEKLFF.

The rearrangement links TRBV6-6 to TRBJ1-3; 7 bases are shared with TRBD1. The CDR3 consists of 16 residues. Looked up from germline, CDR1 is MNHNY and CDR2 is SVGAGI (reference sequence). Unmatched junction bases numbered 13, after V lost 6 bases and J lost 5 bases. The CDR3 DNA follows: TGTGCCAGCAGACGGGACTCAGGGGGTTCGCGAAACACCATATATTTT. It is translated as CASRRDSGGSRNTIYF.

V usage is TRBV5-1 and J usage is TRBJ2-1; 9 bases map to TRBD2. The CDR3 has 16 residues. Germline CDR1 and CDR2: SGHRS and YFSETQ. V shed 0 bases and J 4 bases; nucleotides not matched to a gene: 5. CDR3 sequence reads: CASSLASGVIYNEQFF. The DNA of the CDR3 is TGCGCCAGCAGCTTGGCTAGCGGGGTAATTTACAATGAGCAGTTCTTC.